This T cell receptor (beta chain) was documented in a study of blood T cell repertoires in COVID-19. The wider study: Sources were T cells, B-cell-depleted T cells, or PBMCs; the material itself was cDNA or gDNA.

This CDR3 is 18 amino acids long. Trimming removed 4 bases at V and 0 bases at J, with 16 bases between. Per the germline V gene, CDR1 is LGHDT and CDR2 is YNNKEL (reference sequence). Original analysis: Reference gene primer amplification gave estimated nucleated cell counts. The protocol was immunoSEQ multiplex PCR, while the TCRdb copy is restricted to in-frame clones and leaves out a portion. V and J calls plus clone size are reproduced from that table; the DNA served to infer D and trimming. Among fewer than 450,000 clones, about 90% were seen once, and the ten largest hold 2.5% to 4%. This receptor was identified in a woman aged 18-35 years who had recovered from COVID-19. Sequencing was carried out using peripheral blood. This chain links TRBV3-1 (or the pseudogene TRBV3-2) with TRBJ2-6, with TRBD1 as a possible D gene (6 bases). CDR3 DNA sequence: TGTGCCAGCAGCCGAGGACAGACCCCCTTCTCTGGGGCCAACGTCCTGACTTTC. It encodes CASSRGQTPFSGANVLTF.